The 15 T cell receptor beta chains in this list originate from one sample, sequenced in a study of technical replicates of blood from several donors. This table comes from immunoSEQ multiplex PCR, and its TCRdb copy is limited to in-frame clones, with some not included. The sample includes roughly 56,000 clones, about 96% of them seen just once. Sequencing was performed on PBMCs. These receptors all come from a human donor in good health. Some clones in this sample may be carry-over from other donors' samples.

CDR3 protein: CASSGFGSSGDQETQYF. CDR3 bases: TGTGCCAGCAGTGGGTTTGGATCTAGCGGGGACCAAGAGACCCAGTACTTC. The rearrangement joins TRBV2 to TRBJ2-5; 9 nucleotides agree with TRBD2. Trimming cost V 4 bases and J 0 bases; bases outside gene matches: 9. This CDR3 comprises 17 residues. Germline CDR1 is SNHLY and CDR2 is FYNNEI.

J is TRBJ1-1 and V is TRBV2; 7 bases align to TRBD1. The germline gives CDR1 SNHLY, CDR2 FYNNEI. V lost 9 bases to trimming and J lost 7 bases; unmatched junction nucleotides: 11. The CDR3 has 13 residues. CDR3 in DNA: TGTGCCAGTTACGACAGGGAGAGGGGTGAAGCTTTCTTT. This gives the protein CASYDRERGEAFF. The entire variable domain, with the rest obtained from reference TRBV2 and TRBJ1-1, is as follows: EPEVTQTPSHQVTQMGQEVILRCVPISNHLYFYWYRQILGQKVEFLVSFYNNEISEKSEIFDDQFSVERPDGSNFTLKIRSTKLEDSAMYFCASYDRERGEAFFGQGTRLTVV.

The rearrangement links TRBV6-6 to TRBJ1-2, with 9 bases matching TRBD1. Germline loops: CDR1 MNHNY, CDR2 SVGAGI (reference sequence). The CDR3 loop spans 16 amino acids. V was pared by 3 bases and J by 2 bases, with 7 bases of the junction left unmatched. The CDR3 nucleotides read TGTGCCAGCAGTTATACCGGGACAGGGTACAACTATGGCTACACCTTC. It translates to CASSYTGTGYNYGYTF.

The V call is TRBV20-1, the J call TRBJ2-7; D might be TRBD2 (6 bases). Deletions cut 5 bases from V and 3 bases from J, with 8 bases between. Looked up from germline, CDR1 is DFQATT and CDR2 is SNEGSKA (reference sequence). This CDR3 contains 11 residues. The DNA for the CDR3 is TGCAGTGCTGACGGGAGCTACGAGCAGTACTTC. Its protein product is CSADGSYEQYF.

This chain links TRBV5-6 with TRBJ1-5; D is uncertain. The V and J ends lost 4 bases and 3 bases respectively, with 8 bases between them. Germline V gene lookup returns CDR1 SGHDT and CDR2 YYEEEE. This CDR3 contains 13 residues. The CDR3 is CASSLGDNQPQHF. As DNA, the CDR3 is TGTGCCAGCAGCCTAGGTGACAATCAGCCCCAGCATTTT.

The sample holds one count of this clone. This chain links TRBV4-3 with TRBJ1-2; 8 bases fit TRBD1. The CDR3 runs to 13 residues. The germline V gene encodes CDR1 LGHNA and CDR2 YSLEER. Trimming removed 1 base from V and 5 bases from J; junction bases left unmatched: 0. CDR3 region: CASSQGTGYGYTF. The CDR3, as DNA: TGCGCCAGCAGCCAAGGGACAGGGTATGGCTACACCTTC.

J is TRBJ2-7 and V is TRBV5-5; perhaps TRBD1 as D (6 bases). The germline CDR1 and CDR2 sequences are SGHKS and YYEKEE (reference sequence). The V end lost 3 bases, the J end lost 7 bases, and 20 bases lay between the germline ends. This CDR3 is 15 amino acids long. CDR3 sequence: CASSYTGFPGREQYF. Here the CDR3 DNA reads TGTGCCAGCAGCTATACAGGGTTCCCGGGTCGGGAGCAGTACTTC.

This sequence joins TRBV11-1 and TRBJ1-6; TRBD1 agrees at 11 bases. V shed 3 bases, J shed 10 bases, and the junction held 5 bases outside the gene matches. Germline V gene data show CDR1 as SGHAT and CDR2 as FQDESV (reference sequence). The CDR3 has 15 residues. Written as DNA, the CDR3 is TGTGCCAGCAGCTTTAGGACAGGGGGCGTATCACCCCTCCACTTT. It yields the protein CASSFRTGGVSPLHF.

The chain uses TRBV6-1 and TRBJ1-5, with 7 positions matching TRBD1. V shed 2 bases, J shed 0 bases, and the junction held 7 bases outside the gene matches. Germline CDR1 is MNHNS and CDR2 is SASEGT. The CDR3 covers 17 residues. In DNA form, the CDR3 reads TGTGCCAGCAGTGAATACGGGGGACAGTTTAGCAATCAGCCCCAGCATTTT. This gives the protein CASSEYGGQFSNQPQHF.

The CDR3 nucleotides read TGTGCTAGTGGTTTAGGACTAGCGGGAATAGAGACCCAGTACTTC. Protein: CASGLGLAGIETQYF. J is TRBJ2-5 and V is TRBV12-5; 12 positions match TRBD2. V shed 3 bases and J 4 bases; nucleotides not matched to a gene: 3. CDR1 and CDR2 (germline): LGHNT, FRNRAP. The CDR3 is 15 residues long.

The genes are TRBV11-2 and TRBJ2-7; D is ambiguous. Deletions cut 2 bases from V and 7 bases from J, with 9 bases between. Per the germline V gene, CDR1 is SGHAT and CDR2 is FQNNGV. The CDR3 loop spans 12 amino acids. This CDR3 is CASSLPYLEQYF. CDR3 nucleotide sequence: TGTGCCAGCAGCTTACCCTACTTGGAGCAGTACTTC. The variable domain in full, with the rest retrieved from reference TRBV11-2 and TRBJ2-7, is EAGVAQSPRYKIIEKRQSVAFWCNPISGHATLYWYQQILGQGPKLLIQFQNNGVVDDSQLPKDRFSAERLKGVDSTLKIQPAKLEDSAVYLCASSLPYLEQYFGPGTRLTVT.

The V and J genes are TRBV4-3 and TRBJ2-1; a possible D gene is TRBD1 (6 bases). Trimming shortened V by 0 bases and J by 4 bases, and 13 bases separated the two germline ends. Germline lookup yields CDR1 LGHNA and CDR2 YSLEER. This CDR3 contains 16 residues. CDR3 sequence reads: CASSQEQGRSYNEQFF. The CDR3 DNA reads TGCGCCAGCAGCCAAGAACAGGGTCGGTCTTACAATGAGCAGTTCTTC.

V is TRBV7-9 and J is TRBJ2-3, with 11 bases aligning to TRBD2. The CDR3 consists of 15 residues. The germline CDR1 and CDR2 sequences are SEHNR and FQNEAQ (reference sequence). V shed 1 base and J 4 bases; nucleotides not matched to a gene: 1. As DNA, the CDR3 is TGTGCCAGCAGCTTAGTAGCGGGAGGGTCAGATACGCAGTATTTT. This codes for CASSLVAGGSDTQYF.

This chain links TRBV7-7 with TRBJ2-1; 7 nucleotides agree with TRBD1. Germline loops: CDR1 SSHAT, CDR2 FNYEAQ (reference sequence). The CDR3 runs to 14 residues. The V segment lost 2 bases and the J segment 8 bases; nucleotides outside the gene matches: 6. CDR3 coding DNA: TGTGCCAGCAGCTTACAGACAGGGTTGGATGAGCAGTTCTTC. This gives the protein CASSLQTGLDEQFF. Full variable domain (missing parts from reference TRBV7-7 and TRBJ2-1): GAGVSQSPRYKVTKRGQDVTLRCDPISSHATLYWYQQALGQGPEFLTYFNYEAQPDKSGLPSDRFSAERPEGSISTLTIQRTEQRDSAMYRCASSLQTGLDEQFFGPGTRLTVL.

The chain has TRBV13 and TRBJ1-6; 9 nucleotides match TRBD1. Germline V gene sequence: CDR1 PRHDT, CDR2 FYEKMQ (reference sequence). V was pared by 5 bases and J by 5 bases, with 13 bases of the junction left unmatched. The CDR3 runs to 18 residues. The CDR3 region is CASSEQTLTGGNNSPLHF. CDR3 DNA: TGTGCCAGCAGCGAGCAAACCTTGACAGGGGGTAATAATTCACCCCTCCACTTT.